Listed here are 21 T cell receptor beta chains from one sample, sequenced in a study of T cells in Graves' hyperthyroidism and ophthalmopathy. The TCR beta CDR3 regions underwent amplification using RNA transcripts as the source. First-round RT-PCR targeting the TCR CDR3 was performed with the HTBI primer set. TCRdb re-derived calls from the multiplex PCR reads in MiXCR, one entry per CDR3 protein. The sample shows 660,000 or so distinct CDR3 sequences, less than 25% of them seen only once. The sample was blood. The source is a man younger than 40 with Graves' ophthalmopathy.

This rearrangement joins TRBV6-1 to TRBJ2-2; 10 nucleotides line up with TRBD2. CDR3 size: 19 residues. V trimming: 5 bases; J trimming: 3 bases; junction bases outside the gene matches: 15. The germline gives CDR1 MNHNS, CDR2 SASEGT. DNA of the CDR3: TGTGCCAGCAGTTTGGCCCCTAGCGGGAGAGTCGTGGACACCGGGGAGCTGTTTTTT. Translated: CASSLAPSGRVVDTGELFF.

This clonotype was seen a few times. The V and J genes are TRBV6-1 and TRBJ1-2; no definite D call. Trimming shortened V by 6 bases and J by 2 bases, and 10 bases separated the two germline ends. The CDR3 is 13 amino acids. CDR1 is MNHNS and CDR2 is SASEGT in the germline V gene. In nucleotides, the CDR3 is TGTGCCAGCAGCTTCCACGTAAACTATGGCTACACCTTC. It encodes CASSFHVNYGYTF.

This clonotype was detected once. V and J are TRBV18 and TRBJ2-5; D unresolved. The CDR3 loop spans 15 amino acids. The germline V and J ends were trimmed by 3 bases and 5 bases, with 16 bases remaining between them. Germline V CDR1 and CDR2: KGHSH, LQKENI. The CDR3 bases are TGTGCCAGCTCACCGGCCGGATCCCCGATGGAGACCCAGTACTTC. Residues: CASSPAGSPMETQYF.

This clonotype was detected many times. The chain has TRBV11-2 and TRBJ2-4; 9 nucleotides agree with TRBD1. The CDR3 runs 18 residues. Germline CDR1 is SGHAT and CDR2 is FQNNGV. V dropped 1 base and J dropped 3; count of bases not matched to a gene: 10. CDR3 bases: TGTGCCAGCAGCTTAGGTCCGGGACAGGGAAAGGGCAAAAACATTCAGTACTTC. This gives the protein CASSLGPGQGKGKNIQYF.

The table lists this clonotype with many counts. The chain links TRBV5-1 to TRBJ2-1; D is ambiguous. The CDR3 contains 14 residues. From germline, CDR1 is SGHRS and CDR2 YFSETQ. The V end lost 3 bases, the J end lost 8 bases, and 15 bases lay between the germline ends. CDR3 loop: CASSSWALFDEQFF. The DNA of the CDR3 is TGCGCCAGCAGCTCGTGGGCCCTATTTGATGAGCAGTTCTTC.

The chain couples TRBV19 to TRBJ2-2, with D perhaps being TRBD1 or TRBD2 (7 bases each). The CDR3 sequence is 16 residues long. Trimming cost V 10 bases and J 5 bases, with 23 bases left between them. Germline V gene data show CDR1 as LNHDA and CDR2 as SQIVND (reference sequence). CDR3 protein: CATIGGGQRLTGELFF. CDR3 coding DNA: TGTGCCACCATTGGGGGGGGACAGCGACTGACCGGGGAGCTGTTTTTT.

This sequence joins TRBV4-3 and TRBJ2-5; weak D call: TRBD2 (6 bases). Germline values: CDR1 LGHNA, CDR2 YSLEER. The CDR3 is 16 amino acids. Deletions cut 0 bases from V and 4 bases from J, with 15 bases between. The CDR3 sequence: CASSQEMGGIGETQYF. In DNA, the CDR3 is TGCGCCAGCAGCCAAGAGATGGGGGGTATCGGAGAGACCCAGTACTTC.

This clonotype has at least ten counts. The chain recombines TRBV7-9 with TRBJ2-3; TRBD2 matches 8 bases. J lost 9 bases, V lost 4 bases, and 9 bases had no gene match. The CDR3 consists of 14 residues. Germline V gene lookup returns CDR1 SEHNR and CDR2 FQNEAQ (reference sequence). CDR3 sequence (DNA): TGTGCCAGCAGCTCTACCAGCGGGAGTTGGACGCAGTATTTT. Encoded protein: CASSSTSGSWTQYF.

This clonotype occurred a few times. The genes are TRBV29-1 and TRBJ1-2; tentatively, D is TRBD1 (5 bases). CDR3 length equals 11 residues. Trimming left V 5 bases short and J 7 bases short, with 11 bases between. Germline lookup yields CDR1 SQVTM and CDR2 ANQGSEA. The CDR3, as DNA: TGCAGCGTTCTGGGGCGAGTTGGCTACACCTTC. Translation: CSVLGRVGYTF.

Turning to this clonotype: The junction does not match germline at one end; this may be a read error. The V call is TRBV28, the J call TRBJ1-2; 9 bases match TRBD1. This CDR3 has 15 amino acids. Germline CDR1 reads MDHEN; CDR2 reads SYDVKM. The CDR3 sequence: CVSSLTGGERSGYTF. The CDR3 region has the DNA TGTGTCAGCAGCTTAACAGGGGGCGAGAGGTCCGGCTACACCTTC.

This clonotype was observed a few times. In DNA form, the CDR3 reads TGCAGCGGCGTTTCCATCTTGGGCAATGAGCAGTTCTTC. This codes for CSGVSILGNEQFF. The chain joins TRBV29-1 to TRBJ2-1; D remains ambiguous. Germline values: CDR1 SQVTM, CDR2 ANQGSEA. Trimming pared 7 bases from V and 6 bases from J, leaving 16 bases between. This CDR3 spans 13 amino acids.

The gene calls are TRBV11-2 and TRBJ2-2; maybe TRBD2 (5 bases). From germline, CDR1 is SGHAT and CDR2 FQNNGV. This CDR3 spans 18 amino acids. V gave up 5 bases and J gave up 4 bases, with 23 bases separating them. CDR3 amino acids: CASSPPVDRADVTGELFF. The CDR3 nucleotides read TGTGCCAGCAGCCCTCCCGTTGACCGAGCGGACGTCACCGGGGAGCTGTTTTTT.

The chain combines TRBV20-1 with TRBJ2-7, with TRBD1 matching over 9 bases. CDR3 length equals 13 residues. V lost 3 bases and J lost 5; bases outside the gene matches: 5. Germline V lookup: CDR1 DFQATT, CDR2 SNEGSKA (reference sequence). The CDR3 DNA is TGCAGTGCTAGGGGGACAGGGTTCAACGAGCAGTACTTC. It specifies CSARGTGFNEQYF.

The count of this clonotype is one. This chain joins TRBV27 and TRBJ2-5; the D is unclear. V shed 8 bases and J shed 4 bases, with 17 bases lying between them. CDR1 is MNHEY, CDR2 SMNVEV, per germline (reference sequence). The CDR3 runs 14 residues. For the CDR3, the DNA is TGTGCCAGCGCTCGAGAGCTGACCTTAGAGACCCAGTACTTC. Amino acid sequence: CASARELTLETQYF.

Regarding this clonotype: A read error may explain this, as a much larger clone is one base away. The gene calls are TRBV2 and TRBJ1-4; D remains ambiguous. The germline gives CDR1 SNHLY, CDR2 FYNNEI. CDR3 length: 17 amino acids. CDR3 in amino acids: CAISPLIFAATNEKLFF. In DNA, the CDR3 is TGTGCCATCAGTCCTCTGATTTTTGCTGCAACTAATGAAAAACTGTTTTTT.

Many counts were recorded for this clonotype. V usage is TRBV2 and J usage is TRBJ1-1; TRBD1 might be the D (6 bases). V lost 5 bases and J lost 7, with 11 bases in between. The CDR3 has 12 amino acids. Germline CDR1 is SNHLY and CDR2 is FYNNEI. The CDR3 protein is CASSTGIGEAFF. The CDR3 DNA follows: TGTGCCAGCAGTACAGGGATCGGTGAAGCTTTCTTT.

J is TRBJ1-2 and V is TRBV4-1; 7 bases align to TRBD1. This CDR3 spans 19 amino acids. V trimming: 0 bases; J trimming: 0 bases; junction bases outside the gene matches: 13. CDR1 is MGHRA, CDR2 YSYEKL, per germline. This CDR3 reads CASSQDKGRGLLSNYGYTF. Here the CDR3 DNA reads TGCGCCAGCAGCCAAGATAAAGGGAGGGGGCTTCTCTCTAACTATGGCTACACCTTC.

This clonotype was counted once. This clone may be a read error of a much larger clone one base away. For the CDR3, the DNA is TGCGCCAGCAGCTTGCCGAAGGGATCGAACACTGAAGCTTTCTTT. Encoded protein: CASSLPKGSNTEAFF. The chain joins TRBV5-1 to TRBJ1-1; D is undetermined. Germline CDR1 and CDR2: SGHRS and YFSETQ. The CDR3 consists of 15 residues. Trimming stripped 1 base from V and 1 base from J, with 11 bases between.

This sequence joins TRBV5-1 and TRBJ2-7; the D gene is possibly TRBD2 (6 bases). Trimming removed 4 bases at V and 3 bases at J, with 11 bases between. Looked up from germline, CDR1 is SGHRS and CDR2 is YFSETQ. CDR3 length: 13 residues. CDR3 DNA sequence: TGCGCCAGCAGCAGACTAGGGAACTACGAGCAGTACTTC. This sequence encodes CASSRLGNYEQYF.

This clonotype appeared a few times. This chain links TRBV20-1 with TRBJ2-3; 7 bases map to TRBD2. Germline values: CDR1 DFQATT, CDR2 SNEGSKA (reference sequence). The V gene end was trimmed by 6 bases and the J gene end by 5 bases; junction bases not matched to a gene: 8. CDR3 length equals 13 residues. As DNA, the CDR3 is TGCAGTGCGGGAGAAGGCGGGAGAGATACGCAGTATTTT. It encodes CSAGEGGRDTQYF.

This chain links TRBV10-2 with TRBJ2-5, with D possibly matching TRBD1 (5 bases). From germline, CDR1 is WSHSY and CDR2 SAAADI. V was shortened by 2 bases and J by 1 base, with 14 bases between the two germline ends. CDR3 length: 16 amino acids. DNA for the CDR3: TGCGCCAGCAGTGAGGACAGACTCGAACTCCAAGAGACCCAGTACTTC. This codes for CASSEDRLELQETQYF.